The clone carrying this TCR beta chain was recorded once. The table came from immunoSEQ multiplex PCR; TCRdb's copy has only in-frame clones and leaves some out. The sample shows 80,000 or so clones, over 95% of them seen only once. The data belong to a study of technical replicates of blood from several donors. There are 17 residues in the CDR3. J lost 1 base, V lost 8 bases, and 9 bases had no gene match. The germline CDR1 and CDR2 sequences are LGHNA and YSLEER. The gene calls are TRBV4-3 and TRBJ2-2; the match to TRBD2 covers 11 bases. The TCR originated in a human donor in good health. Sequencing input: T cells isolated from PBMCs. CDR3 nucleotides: TGCGCCAGCTCCCCAGTCACTAGCGGGGGGAACACCGGGGAGCTGTTTTTT. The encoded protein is CASSPVTSGGNTGELFF.